The text below deals with one T cell receptor (beta chain). This specimen comes from a study of T-cell memory formation after mild COVID-19. Study-wide background: Each donor largely had its own TCR clusters.

V lost 5 bases, J lost 0 bases, and 14 bases stayed unmatched. In germline, CDR1 is SGHRS, CDR2 YFSETQ. This CDR3 has 18 amino acids. Using its own MiXCR run on the 5' RACE reads, TCRdb lists one record per CDR3 protein. The table includes about half a million distinct CDR3 sequences, 15% to 20% detected once. The sample consisted of PBMCs or a T cell subset sorted from them (not recorded which). The rearrangement uses TRBV5-1 and TRBJ1-3; 7 nucleotides align to TRBD1. The clonotype originates from an adult woman who had mild COVID-19 (a few samples of this study predate the infection). Cell type and time point are not known. The CDR3 sequence is CASSPGQRRTSSGNTIYF. CDR3 bases: TGCGCCAGCAGTCCGGGACAGAGAAGAACTTCCTCTGGAAACACCATATATTTT. The full variable domain, with the rest looked up from reference TRBV5-1 and TRBJ1-3, is KAGVTQTPRYLIKTRGQQVTLSCSPISGHRSVSWYQQTPGQGLQFLFEYFSETQRNKGNFPGRFSGRQFSNSRSEMNVSTLELGDSALYLCASSPGQRRTSSGNTIYFGEGSWLTVV.